This T cell receptor (beta chain) was recorded in a study of tumor-infiltrating lymphocytes in primary liver carcinoma. Overall study: Subjects consisted of male and female patients aged 30 to 69 years.

The CDR3 is 16 amino acids. The ends lost 4 bases at V and 7 bases at J; junction bases unmatched: 14. Looked up from germline, CDR1 is SGHDN and CDR2 is FVKESK. This clonotype was seen at least ten times. Antigen: not known. The investigators made TCR beta cDNA from about 500 ng total RNA, using a constant-region primer. Slightly modified ARM-PCR served as the procedure for the TCR beta libraries. These libraries came from three rounds of nested multiplex PCR. Forward primers for TRBV1-TRBV30 and a C-beta reverse primer served the first two PCR rounds, at 10 cycles each. MiXCR was run by TCRdb on the multiplex PCR reads, yielding one entry per CDR3 protein. The sample lists approximately 79,000 distinct CDR3 sequences, more than 60% occurring once. The tissue used was unsorted bulk material of about 19-34 mg. RNA and DNA were co-extracted from it with the AllPrep DNA/RNA mini kit. The study's findings and limits: Tumor-adjacent and tumor-blood pairs shared less of their repertoires than tumor region pairs shared.

The sample comprised liver tumor tissue from sampling region 4. The subset denotes: tumor region T4, right-lateral pole. This TCR derives from a man aged 35 to 55 with primary liver carcinoma and hepatitis B virus infection. The V gene is TRBV14, the J gene TRBJ1-1; 8 nucleotides line up with TRBD1. The CDR3 DNA follows: TGTGCCAGCAGCCGTCGACAGGGGACGGGGGATAGTGAAGCTTTCTTT. It translates to CASSRRQGTGDSEAFF.